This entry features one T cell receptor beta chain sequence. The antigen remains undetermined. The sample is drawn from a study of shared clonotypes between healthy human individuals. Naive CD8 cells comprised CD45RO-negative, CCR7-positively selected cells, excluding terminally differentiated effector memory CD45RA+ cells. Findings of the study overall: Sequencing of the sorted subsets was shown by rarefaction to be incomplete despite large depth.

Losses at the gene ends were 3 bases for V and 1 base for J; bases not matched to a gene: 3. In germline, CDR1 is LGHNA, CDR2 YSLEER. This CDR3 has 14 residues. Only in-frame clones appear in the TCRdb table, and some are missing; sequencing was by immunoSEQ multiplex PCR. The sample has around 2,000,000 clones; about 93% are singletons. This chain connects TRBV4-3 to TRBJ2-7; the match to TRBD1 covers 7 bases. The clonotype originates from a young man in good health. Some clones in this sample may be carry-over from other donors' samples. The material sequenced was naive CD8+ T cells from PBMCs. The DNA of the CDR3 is TGCGCCAGCAGCCAGATACAGGGGTCCTACGAGCAGTACTTC. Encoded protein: CASSQIQGSYEQYF.